The sequence of this TCR beta chain was determined in a study of T-cell memory formation after mild COVID-19. MiXCR, run by TCRdb on the 5' RACE reads, gives a single entry per CDR3 protein. The sample has about 140,000 distinct CDR3 sequences, 14% to 15% seen once. The junction had 5 bases not matched to a gene; V was cut back by 4 bases and J by 0 bases. This CDR3 contains 15 residues. Germline CDR1 is MGHRA and CDR2 is YSYEKL. Sequencing input: PBMCs or a T cell subset sorted from them (not recorded which). The clonotype comes from an adult woman who had mild COVID-19 (a few samples of this study predate the infection). Cell type and time point are not known. The chain carries TRBV4-1 and TRBJ2-7; 8 positions match TRBD2. The CDR3 here is CASSRGAGGSYEQYF. The CDR3 DNA follows: TGCGCCAGCAGCCGCGGGGCGGGGGGCTCCTACGAGCAGTACTTC.